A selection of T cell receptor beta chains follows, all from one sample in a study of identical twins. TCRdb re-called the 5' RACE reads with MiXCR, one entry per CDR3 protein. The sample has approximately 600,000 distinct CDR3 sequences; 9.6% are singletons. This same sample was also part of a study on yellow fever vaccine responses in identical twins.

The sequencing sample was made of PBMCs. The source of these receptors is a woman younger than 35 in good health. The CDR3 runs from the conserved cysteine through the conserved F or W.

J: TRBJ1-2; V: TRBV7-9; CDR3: CASSLGQPANYGYTF
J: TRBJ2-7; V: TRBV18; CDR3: CASSPGRGDPYEQYF
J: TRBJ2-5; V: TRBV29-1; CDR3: CSVLVHMSAETQYF
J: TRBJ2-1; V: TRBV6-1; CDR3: CASSLKRTGEQFF
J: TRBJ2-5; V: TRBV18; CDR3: CASSPTIGLAGGWERETQYF
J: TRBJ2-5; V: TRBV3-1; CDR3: CASSQSGREETQYF
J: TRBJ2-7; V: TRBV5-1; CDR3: CASSLGGGPPSSEQYF
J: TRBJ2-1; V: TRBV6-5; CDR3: CASSYARTGDSYNEQFF
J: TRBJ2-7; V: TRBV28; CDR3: CASSRTETPSYEQYF
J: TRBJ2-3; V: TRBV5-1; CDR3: CASSLGDSTDTQYF
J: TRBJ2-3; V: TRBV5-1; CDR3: CASSSGHSTSTDTQYF
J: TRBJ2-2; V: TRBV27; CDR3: CASSSSRRPGELFF
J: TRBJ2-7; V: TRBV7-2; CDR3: CASSRDLYETSYEQYF
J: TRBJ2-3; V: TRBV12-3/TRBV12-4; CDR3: CASSPGQVPSTDTQYF
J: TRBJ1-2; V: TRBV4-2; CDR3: CASSQPTGAYGYTF
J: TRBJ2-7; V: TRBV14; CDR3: CASRPGFNRASYEQYF
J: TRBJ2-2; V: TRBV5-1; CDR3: CASSTQAGDTGELFF
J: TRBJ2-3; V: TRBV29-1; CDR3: CSVEPRDRGTDTQYF
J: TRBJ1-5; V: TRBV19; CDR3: CASSELGRAQPQHF
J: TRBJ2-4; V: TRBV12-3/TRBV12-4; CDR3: CASSLVGQAKNIQYF
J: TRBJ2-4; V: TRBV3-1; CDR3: CASSQGSLGGAAKNIQYF
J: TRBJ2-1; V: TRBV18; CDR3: CASSTTSEHEQFF
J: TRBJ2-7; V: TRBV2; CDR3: CASSVTWEQYF
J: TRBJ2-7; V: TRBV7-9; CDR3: CASSLAPAGYAYEQYF
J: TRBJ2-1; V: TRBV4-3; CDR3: CASSPGQAPVDEQFF
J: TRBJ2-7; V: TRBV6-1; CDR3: CASSELRGVYEQYF
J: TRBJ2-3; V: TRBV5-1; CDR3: CASRRAHSGSVPDTQYF
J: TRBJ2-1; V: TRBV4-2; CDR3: CASSQEGTDAYNEQFF
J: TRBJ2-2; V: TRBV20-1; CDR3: CSARDFRGNTGELFF
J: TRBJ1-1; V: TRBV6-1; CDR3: CASSPRPSYGTVVEAFF
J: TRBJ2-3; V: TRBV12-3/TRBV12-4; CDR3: CASLHLARGDTQYF
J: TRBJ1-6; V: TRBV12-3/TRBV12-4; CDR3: CASSFAGRIYSLHF
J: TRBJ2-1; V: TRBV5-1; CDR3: CASSLVEVDEQFF
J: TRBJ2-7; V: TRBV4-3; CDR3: CASSQDWNRGHYEQYF
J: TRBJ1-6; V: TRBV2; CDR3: CASSPPLGQGQSSYNSPLHF
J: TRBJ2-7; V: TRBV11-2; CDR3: CASSSGPVHSYEQYF
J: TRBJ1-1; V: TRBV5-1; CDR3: CASSVQYANTEAFF
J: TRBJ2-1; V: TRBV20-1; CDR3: CSANKGASSYNEQFF
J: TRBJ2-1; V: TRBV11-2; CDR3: CASSWGGLANDNEQFF
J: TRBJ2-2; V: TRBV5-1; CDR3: CASSLASLPNTGELFF
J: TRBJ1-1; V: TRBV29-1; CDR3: CSVVGRVGDTEAFF
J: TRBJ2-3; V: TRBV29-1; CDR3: CRLQRRASGTRADTQYF
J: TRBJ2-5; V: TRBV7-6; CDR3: CASSFNSFVETQYF
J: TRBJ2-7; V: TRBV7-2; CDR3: CASSNRGGGSSYEQYF
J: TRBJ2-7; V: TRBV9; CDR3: CASSAGTGLYF
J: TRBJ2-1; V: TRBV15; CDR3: CATSREERVEQFF